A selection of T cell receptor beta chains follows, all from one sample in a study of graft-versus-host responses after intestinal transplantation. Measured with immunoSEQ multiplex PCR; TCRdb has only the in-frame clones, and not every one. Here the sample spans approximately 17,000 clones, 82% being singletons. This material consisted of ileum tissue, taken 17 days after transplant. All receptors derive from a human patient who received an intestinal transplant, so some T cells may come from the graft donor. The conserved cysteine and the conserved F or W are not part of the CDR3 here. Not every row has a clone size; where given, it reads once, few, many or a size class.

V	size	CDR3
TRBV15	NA	ATSRGLAGVFPAENQETQY
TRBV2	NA	ASSEWGTGNTGELF
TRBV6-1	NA	ASSESGEGTQY
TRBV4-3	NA	ASSQATGSMNKQF
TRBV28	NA	ASSLGWGGEQY
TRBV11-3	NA	ASSSTGFTEAF
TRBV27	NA	ASSFSSSAYEQY
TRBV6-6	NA	ASSLQGVSSYGYT
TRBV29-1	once	SVRLVPYGSPWGYT
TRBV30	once	ASRLAGEGDEQY
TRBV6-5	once	ASSYGGTSGSNEQF
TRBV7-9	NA	ASSLVSDTQY
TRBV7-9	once	ASSLGTDSYEQY
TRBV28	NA	ASSSLAAIPTDTQY
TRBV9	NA	ASSTQQDPNGYT
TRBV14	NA	ASSLWDRVVINLDNEQF
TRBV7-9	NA	ASSSTKSDGTNYGYT
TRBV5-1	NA	ASSTAPRESASYEQY
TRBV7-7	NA	ASSPETGGEAF
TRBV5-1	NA	ASSFDRNTEAF
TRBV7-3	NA	ASSLNSGLRGETQY